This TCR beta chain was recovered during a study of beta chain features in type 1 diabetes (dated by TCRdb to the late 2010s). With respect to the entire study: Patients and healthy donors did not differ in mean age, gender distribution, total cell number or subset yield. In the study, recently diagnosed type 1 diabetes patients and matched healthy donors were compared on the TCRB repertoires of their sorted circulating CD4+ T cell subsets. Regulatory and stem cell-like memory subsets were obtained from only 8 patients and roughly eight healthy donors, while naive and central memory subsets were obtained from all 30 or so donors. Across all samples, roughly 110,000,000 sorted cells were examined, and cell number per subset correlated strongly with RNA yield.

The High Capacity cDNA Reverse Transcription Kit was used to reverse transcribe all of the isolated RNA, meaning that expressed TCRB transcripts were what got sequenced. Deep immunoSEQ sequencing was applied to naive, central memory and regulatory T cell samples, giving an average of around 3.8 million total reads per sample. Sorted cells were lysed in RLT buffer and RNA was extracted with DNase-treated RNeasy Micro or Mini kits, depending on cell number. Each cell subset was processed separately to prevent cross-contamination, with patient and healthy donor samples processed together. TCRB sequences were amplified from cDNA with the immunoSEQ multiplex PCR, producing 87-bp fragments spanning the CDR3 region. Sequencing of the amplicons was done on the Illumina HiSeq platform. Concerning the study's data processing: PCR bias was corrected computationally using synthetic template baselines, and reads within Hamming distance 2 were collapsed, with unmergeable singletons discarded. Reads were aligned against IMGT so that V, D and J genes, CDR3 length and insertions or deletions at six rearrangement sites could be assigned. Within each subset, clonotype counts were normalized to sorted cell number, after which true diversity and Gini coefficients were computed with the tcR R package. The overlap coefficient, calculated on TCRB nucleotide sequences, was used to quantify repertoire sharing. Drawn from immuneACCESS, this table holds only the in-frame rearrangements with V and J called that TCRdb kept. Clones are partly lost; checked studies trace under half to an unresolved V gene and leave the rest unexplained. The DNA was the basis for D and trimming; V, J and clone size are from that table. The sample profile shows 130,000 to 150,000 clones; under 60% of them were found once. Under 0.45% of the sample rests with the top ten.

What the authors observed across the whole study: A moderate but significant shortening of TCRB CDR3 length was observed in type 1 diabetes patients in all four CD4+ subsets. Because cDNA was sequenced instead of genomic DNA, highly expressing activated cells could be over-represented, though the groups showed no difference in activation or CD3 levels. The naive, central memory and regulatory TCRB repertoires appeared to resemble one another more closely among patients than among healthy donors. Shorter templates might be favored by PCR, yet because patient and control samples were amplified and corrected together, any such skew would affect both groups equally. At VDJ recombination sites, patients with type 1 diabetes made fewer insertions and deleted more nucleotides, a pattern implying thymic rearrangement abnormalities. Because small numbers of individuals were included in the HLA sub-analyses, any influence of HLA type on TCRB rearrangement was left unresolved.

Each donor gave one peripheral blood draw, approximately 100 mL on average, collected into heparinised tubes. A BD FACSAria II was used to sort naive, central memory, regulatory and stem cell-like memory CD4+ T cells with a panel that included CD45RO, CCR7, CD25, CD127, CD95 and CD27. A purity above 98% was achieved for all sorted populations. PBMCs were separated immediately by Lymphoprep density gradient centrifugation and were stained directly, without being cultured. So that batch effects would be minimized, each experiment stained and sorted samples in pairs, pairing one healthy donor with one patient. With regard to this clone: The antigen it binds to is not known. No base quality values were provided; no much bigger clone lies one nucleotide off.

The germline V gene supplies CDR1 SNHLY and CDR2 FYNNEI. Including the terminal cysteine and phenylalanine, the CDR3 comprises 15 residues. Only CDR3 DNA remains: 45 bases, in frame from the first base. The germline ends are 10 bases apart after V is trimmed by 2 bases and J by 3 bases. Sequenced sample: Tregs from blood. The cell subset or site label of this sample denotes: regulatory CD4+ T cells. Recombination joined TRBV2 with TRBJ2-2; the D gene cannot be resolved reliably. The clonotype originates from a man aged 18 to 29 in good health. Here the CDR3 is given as CASSEIGGDTGELFF. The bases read TGTGCCAGCAGTGAAATAGGCGGAGACACCGGGGAGCTGTTTTTT.